The 24 T cell receptor beta chains below come from one sample, sequenced in a study of human T cells and chemical hapten exposure. One entry per CDR3 protein results from TCRdb running MiXCR on the 5' RACE reads. The sample consists of around 80,000 distinct CDR3 sequences, 15% to 20% of them appearing once. Unfractionated whole blood was the source from which total RNA was extracted. These receptor sequences come from a female donor in good health.

The sample holds a few counts of this clonotype. This chain joins TRBV12-3 or TRBV12-4 and TRBJ1-1; TRBD1 is a possible D gene (6 bases). The CDR3 is 15 residues long. V gave up 5 bases and J gave up 2 bases, with 15 bases separating them. The CDR3 DNA reads as TGTGCCAGCAGTCCGGGACATACAGTCAACACTGAAGCTTTCTTT. This codes for CASSPGHTVNTEAFF.

V gene TRBV2 combines with J gene TRBJ2-3, with 12 bases identical to TRBD2. The germline V gene encodes CDR1 SNHLY and CDR2 FYNNEI. The CDR3 is made up of 15 amino acids. V shed 6 bases and J 0 bases; nucleotides not matched to a gene: 1. CDR3 DNA: TGTGCCAGCAGCGGACTAGCGGGGAGCACAGATACGCAGTATTTT. Residues: CASSGLAGSTDTQYF.

This clonotype has just a few counts. This chain uses TRBV25-1 with TRBJ1-5; the D gene is possibly TRBD1 (6 bases). From germline, CDR1 is MGHDK and CDR2 SYGVNS. V was trimmed by 3 bases and J by 2 bases, leaving 8 bases between them. CDR3 size: 14 residues. CDR3 residues: CASSDPGGNQPQHF. The CDR3 DNA sequence: TGTGCCAGCAGTGATCCAGGGGGCAATCAGCCCCAGCATTTT.

This clonotype has more than one count but fewer than ten. The chain recombines TRBV11-2 with TRBJ2-1; either TRBD1 or TRBD2 may fit D (5 bases each). The V end was cut by 1 base, the J end by 9 bases, with 16 bases between. CDR1 and CDR2 from the germline V gene are SGHAT and FQNNGV. The CDR3 is 15 residues long. In nucleotides, the CDR3 is TGTGCCAGCAGCTTAGGTGTGAGGGGCGTAGGTGAGCAGTTCTTC. Its translation: CASSLGVRGVGEQFF.

The V call is TRBV20-1, the J call TRBJ2-7; 12 positions agree with TRBD2. CDR3 length: 14 residues. The junction had 3 bases not matched to a gene; V was cut back by 2 bases and J by 4 bases. The germline V gene encodes CDR1 DFQATT and CDR2 SNEGSKA (reference sequence). The CDR3 DNA sequence: TGCAGTGCTAGAAGACTAGCGGGAGAGTACGAGCAGTACTTC. Translated: CSARRLAGEYEQYF.

This clonotype was detected a few times. The rearrangement links TRBV15 to TRBJ2-6; the D is unclear. CDR1 is LNHNV and CDR2 is YYDKDF in the germline V gene (reference sequence). Trimming cost V 8 bases and J 1 base, with 9 bases left between them. The CDR3 contains 14 residues. CDR3 region: CATEESSGANVLTF. The DNA for the CDR3 is TGTGCCACCGAGGAATCATCTGGGGCCAACGTCCTGACTTTC.

The chain employs TRBV29-1 and TRBJ1-1; D gene ambiguous. The CDR3 runs to 15 residues. CDR1 and CDR2 (germline): SQVTM, ANQGSEA. V lost 0 bases and J 1 base, leaving 12 bases between the germline ends. CDR3 coding DNA: TGCAGCGTTGAAGAGGCTAGCTATGGGAACACTGAAGCTTTCTTT. This codes for CSVEEASYGNTEAFF. Complete variable domain (other parts from reference TRBV29-1 and TRBJ1-1): SAVISQKPSRDICQRGTSLTIQCQVDSQVTMMFWYRQQPGQSLTLIATANQGSEATYESGFVIDKFPISRPNLTFSTLTVSNMSPEDSSIYLCSVEEASYGNTEAFFGQGTRLTVV.

This clonotype came up a few times. The V gene is TRBV7-8, the J gene TRBJ1-5; D is possibly TRBD1 (5 bases). V gave up 1 base and J gave up 9 bases, with 19 bases separating them. Germline values: CDR1 SGHVS, CDR2 FQNEAQ. This CDR3 has 16 amino acids. The CDR3 reads CASSLDRGSLRGPQHF. The CDR3, as DNA: TGTGCCAGCAGCTTAGACCGGGGCAGCCTAAGAGGGCCCCAGCATTTT. Full variable domain (remainder filled in from reference TRBV7-8 and TRBJ1-5): GAGVSQSPRYKVAKRGQDVALRCDPISGHVSLFWYQQALGQGPEFLTYFQNEAQLDKSGLPSDRFFAERPEGSVSTLKIQRTQQEDSAVYLCASSLDRGSLRGPQHFGDGTRLSIL.

This clonotype was observed a single time. This sequence joins TRBV20-1 and TRBJ2-1; 11 bases fit TRBD2. J lost 7 bases, V lost 3 bases, and 8 bases had no gene match. This CDR3 is built from 15 residues. CDR1 and CDR2 from the germline V gene are DFQATT and SNEGSKA (reference sequence). The CDR3 is CSARLAGGPRNEQFF. CDR3 coding DNA: TGCAGTGCTAGGTTAGCGGGAGGGCCTCGAAATGAGCAGTTCTTC.

The chain uses TRBV24-1 and TRBJ1-1; 9 bases map to TRBD1. Per the germline V gene, CDR1 is KGHDR and CDR2 is SFDVKD. Trimming removed 2 bases from V and 10 bases from J; junction bases left unmatched: 4. The CDR3 is 13 amino acids. The CDR3 DNA reads TGTGCCACCAGTGATTCTGGGACAGGGCGAGCTTTCTTT. It yields the protein CATSDSGTGRAFF.

The chain recombines TRBV5-5 with TRBJ2-3; D remains ambiguous. The CDR3 loop spans 14 amino acids. V lost 1 base and J 1 base, leaving 7 bases between the germline ends. Germline V lookup: CDR1 SGHKS, CDR2 YYEKEE (reference sequence). CDR3: CASSLFVGTDTQYF. The CDR3 bases are TGTGCCAGCAGCTTGTTCGTCGGCACAGATACGCAGTATTTT. Drawing the rest from reference TRBV5-5 and TRBJ2-3, the complete variable domain is DAGVTQSPTHLIKTRGQQVTLRCSPISGHKSVSWYQQVLGQGPQFIFQYYEKEERGRGNFPDRFSARQFPNYSSELNVNALLLGDSALYLCASSLFVGTDTQYFGPGTRLTVL.

The rearrangement links TRBV7-9 to TRBJ2-1, with D perhaps TRBD2 (5 bases). Germline loops: CDR1 SEHNR, CDR2 FQNEAQ (reference sequence). CDR3 length: 16 amino acids. Trimming took off 1 base at V and 3 bases at J, with 13 bases between the two ends. CDR3 coding DNA: TGTGCCAGCAGCTTAGAGGTCGGGATGGTCTACAATGAGCAGTTCTTC. This translates into CASSLEVGMVYNEQFF.

The V call is TRBV12-3 or TRBV12-4, the J call TRBJ2-7, with D unclear. Deletions cut 1 base from V and 3 bases from J, with 10 bases between. The CDR3 length is 14 residues. CDR3 nucleotides: TGTGCCAGCAGTTTAGTCGAGGCCAACTACGAGCAGTACTTC. It specifies CASSLVEANYEQYF.

This clonotype was observed at least ten times. The rearrangement joins TRBV28 to TRBJ1-3; a possible D gene is TRBD1 (5 bases). Trimming removed 5 bases from V and 0 bases from J, with 8 bases in between. This CDR3 has 14 residues. Germline values: CDR1 MDHEN, CDR2 SYDVKM. Here the CDR3 reads CASSPQASGNTIYF. CDR3 DNA sequence: TGTGCCAGCAGTCCACAGGCCTCTGGAAACACCATATATTTT. Filled out from reference TRBV28 and TRBJ1-3, the complete variable domain reads DVKVTQSSRYLVKRTGEKVFLECVQDMDHENMFWYRQDPGLGLRLIYFSYDVKMKEKGDIPEGYSVSREKKERFSLILESASTNQTSMYLCASSPQASGNTIYFGEGSWLTVV.

This clonotype was counted between two and nine times. The gene calls are TRBV7-9 and TRBJ2-3; a weak D match, TRBD1 (6 bases). Trimming left V 5 bases short and J 0 bases short, with 12 bases between. Germline CDR1 is SEHNR and CDR2 is FQNEAQ (reference sequence). This CDR3 has 15 amino acids. The CDR3: CASSTWDKSTDTQYF. CDR3 bases: TGTGCCAGCAGCACCTGGGACAAAAGCACAGATACGCAGTATTTT. Looking up the rest from reference TRBV7-9 and TRBJ2-3 gives the full variable domain: DTGVSQNPRHKITKRGQNVTFRCDPISEHNRLYWYRQTLGQGPEFLTYFQNEAQLEKSRLLSDRFSAERPKGSFSTLEIQRTEQGDSAMYLCASSTWDKSTDTQYFGPGTRLTVL.

The chain combines TRBV7-2 with TRBJ2-7, with 8 bases matching TRBD2. V shed 5 bases and J 0 bases; nucleotides not matched to a gene: 9. The CDR3 extends over 16 amino acids. Per the germline V gene, CDR1 is SGHTA and CDR2 is FQGNSA. The CDR3 sequence is CASSPLGGTSSYEQYF. The CDR3 DNA sequence: TGTGCCAGCAGCCCGCTGGGCGGGACTAGCTCCTACGAGCAGTACTTC.

This clonotype has ten or more counts. The chain recombines TRBV11-2 with TRBJ2-1; D may be TRBD1 (5 bases). The V gene's germline CDR1 is SGHAT and CDR2 FQNNGV. The V end was cut by 0 bases, the J end by 6 bases, with 12 bases between. This CDR3 has 15 amino acids. The CDR3 DNA reads TGTGCCAGCAGCTTAGAAGGGGTCCTGGGCAATGAGCAGTTCTTC. It translates to CASSLEGVLGNEQFF.

Many counts were recorded for this clonotype. This chain connects TRBV28 to TRBJ2-3, with 14 bases matching TRBD2. This CDR3 is 18 amino acids long. V gave up 6 bases and J gave up 4 bases; unmatched junction bases: 12. Germline CDR1 reads MDHEN; CDR2 reads SYDVKM. The CDR3 DNA follows: TGTGCCAGCAGATCCGGGGGACTAGCGGGAGAAGGGGCAGATACGCAGTATTTT. Its translation is CASRSGGLAGEGADTQYF.

There are a few counts of this clonotype. The gene calls are TRBV11-2 and TRBJ2-3, with D tentatively TRBD1 (5 bases). This CDR3 comprises 17 residues. The V and J ends lost 0 bases and 1 base respectively, with 14 bases between them. Germline V CDR1 and CDR2: SGHAT, FQNNGV. The CDR3 DNA reads as TGTGCCAGCAGCTTAGAGGTCGGCCAGACAGGCACAGATACGCAGTATTTT. Its translation: CASSLEVGQTGTDTQYF.

This clonotype was found many times. The CDR3 here is CATSRTSESTDTQYF. The CDR3 region has the DNA TGTGCCACCAGCAGGACTAGCGAGAGCACAGATACGCAGTATTTT. The rearrangement uses TRBV24-1 and TRBJ2-3; 9 bases match TRBD2. From germline, CDR1 is KGHDR and CDR2 SFDVKD. The CDR3 extends over 15 amino acids. Trimming at V came to 7 bases and at J to 0 bases, leaving 4 bases not matched to a gene.

Here the CDR3 reads CASSLALGANVLTF. CDR3 nucleotide sequence: TGTGCCAGCAGCTTAGCGCTCGGGGCCAACGTCCTGACTTTC. The chain is built from TRBV7-6 and TRBJ2-6; unclear D gene. CDR3 length: 14 amino acids. The V and J ends lost 0 bases and 4 bases respectively, with 4 bases between them. CDR1 is SGHVS and CDR2 is FNYEAQ in the germline V gene.

This clonotype was counted only a few times. This chain links TRBV7-9 with TRBJ2-1, with a weak D call TRBD2 (7 bases). The CDR3 has 17 amino acids. Germline-derived CDR1 and CDR2 are SEHNR and FQNEAQ (reference sequence). The V end lost 0 bases, the J end lost 9 bases, and 21 bases lay between the germline ends. CDR3 loop: CASSLAGWGGRIIEQFF. CDR3 DNA sequence: TGTGCCAGCAGCTTAGCGGGTTGGGGGGGCCGGATCATTGAGCAGTTCTTC. Combining the CDR3 with reference TRBV7-9 and TRBJ2-1 gives the whole variable domain DTGVSQNPRHKITKRGQNVTFRCDPISEHNRLYWYRQTLGQGPEFLTYFQNEAQLEKSRLLSDRFSAERPKGSFSTLEIQRTEQGDSAMYLCASSLAGWGGRIIEQFFGPGTRLTVL.

CDR3 sequence reads: CSARDFASGHYTDTQYF. DNA for the CDR3: TGCAGTGCTAGAGATTTCGCTAGCGGGCATTACACAGATACGCAGTATTTT. This chain uses TRBV20-1 with TRBJ2-3; 8 bases fit TRBD2. V shed 0 bases and J 2 bases; nucleotides not matched to a gene: 10. This CDR3 is 17 amino acids long. Germline CDR1 and CDR2: DFQATT and SNEGSKA (reference sequence).

The J gene is TRBJ2-2, the V gene TRBV12-3 or TRBV12-4; 9 bases are a match to TRBD1. J lost 4 bases, V lost 4 bases, and 7 bases had no gene match. There are 16 residues in the CDR3. The CDR3 DNA reads as TGTGCCAGCAGTTCCTCGACAGGGGGACGCACCGGGGAGCTGTTTTTT. Translated, it gives CASSSSTGGRTGELFF.